These T cell receptor beta chains were read from a single sample in a study of blood T cell repertoires in COVID-19. TCRdb keeps only in-frame clones here, not all; method: immunoSEQ multiplex PCR. The repertoire holds around 150,000 clones, with 84% as singletons. The sequenced sample consisted of peripheral blood. The receptors come from a woman older than 75 in a cohort sampled during active or convalescent COVID-19. The CDR3 runs from the conserved cysteine through the conserved F or W. The D gene is left open where the match is weak. Only part of the rows carry a size: once, few, many, or a class if the clone is expanded.

CDR3nt	CDR3aa	v_gene	d_gene	abundance	j_gene
TGCGCCAGCAGCCAAGACCGGGACTCCTATAATTCACCCCTCCACTTT	CASSQDRDSYNSPLHF	TRBV4-1	NA	NA	TRBJ1-6
TGTGCCAGCAGTAGACAGGGATACACTGAAGCTTTCTTT	CASSRQGYTEAFF	TRBV12-3/TRBV12-4	TRBD1	NA	TRBJ1-1
TGTGCCAGAACCTGGGGCTCAGCTAACTATGGCTACACCTTC	CARTWGSANYGYTF	TRBV21-1	NA	NA	TRBJ1-2
TGTGCCAGCAGTTTGGAGGGTTGGGATCTCGGTGACTATGGCTACACCTTC	CASSLEGWDLGDYGYTF	TRBV28	NA	few	TRBJ1-2
TGTGCCAGCACCCTAACAGGGTTTGGTGGCTACACCTTC	CASTLTGFGGYTF	TRBV5-6	NA	once	TRBJ1-2
TGTGCCAGCAGCCCCGACGGGGGGGCTTTTTGGAATGAGCAGTTCTTC	CASSPDGGAFWNEQFF	TRBV5-4	TRBD2	NA	TRBJ2-1
TGCGCCAGCAGTCGTCGGACAGGGGAAAATTCACCCCTCCACTTT	CASSRRTGENSPLHF	TRBV5-1	TRBD1	NA	TRBJ1-6
TGTGCCAGCAGCGACACCCAGGGGGAGGGCTACACCTTC	CASSDTQGEGYTF	TRBV9	TRBD1	NA	TRBJ1-2
TGCGCCAGCAGCTTGCGGGACGGGATATATTTAACTGGTCAGACAGGCCATGGCTACACCTTC	CASSLRDGIYLTGQTGHGYTF	TRBV5-1	NA	NA	TRBJ1-2
TGTGCCAGCGGAAGAGAAATTTTTGCGGGGGGCACAGATACGCAGTATTTT	CASGREIFAGGTDTQYF	TRBV2	TRBD2	once	TRBJ2-3
TGTGCCGCCCAGAGGGGACAGTCCAAGTCCTATGGCTACACCTTC	CAAQRGQSKSYGYTF	TRBV19	TRBD1	NA	TRBJ1-2
TGTGCCACCCTGCCTCGTCCAGGGGGTTTTTATGAGCAGTTCTTC	CATLPRPGGFYEQFF	TRBV19	TRBD1	NA	TRBJ2-1
TGTGCCAGCAGTGAAACAGGGTTAAGAGAGACCCAGTACTTC	CASSETGLRETQYF	TRBV2	NA	NA	TRBJ2-5
TGTGCCAGCAGCAAGACAGGTAATCAGCCCCAGCATTTT	CASSKTGNQPQHF	TRBV9	NA	NA	TRBJ1-5
TGTGCCAGCAGTAACTTAGGACTGAAGGGCTACACCTTC	CASSNLGLKGYTF	TRBV12-3/TRBV12-4	NA	NA	TRBJ1-2
TGTGCCAGCAGGGGGGACAGCTCAGAGCAGTACTTC	CASRGDSSEQYF	TRBV2	TRBD1	many	TRBJ2-7
TGTGCCAGCAGTATCGAGTCTGGGGCCAACGTCCTGACTTTC	CASSIESGANVLTF	TRBV6-5	NA	NA	TRBJ2-6
TGTGCCAGCAGCCAAGGTCCGGGTCAGATTAACCAATTGGGTGGCTACACCTTC	CASSQGPGQINQLGGYTF	TRBV4-2	NA	NA	TRBJ1-2
TGTGCCAGCAGGCCCCCGGGACAGGGGAGCACTGAAGCTTTCTTT	CASRPPGQGSTEAFF	TRBV6-5	TRBD1	NA	TRBJ1-1
TGTGCCAGCTCTCCCGGACTGCTGAGCACCGGGGAGCTGTTTTTT	CASSPGLLSTGELFF	TRBV18	NA	NA	TRBJ2-2
TGTGCCAGCAGCCAAGTTTGGGCAAAAAATAGCAATCAGCCCCAGCATTTT	CASSQVWAKNSNQPQHF	TRBV3-1/TRBV3-2	NA	NA	TRBJ1-5
TGTGCCAGTAGTATAGCTGAGAACTCCTACGAGCAGTACTTC	CASSIAENSYEQYF	TRBV19	NA	NA	TRBJ2-7
TGTGCCTGGAGTAGAACAGGGGGCGTGGTTGCCGGCTACACCTTC	CAWSRTGGVVAGYTF	TRBV30	TRBD1	NA	TRBJ1-2
TGCGCCAGCACGAACAGGGAACGCACAGATACGCAGTATTTT	CASTNRERTDTQYF	TRBV5-1	NA	NA	TRBJ2-3
TGTGCCAGCAGTTTAATGGGGCCTGGAGAGACCCAGTACTTC	CASSLMGPGETQYF	TRBV27	NA	NA	TRBJ2-5
TGCGCCAGCAGCTTGTTACAGGGGGCGTACGAGCAGTACTTC	CASSLLQGAYEQYF	TRBV5-1	TRBD1	few	TRBJ2-7
TGCGCCAGCAGCTTGAGAGCTTATACAGATACGCAGTATTTT	CASSLRAYTDTQYF	TRBV5-1	NA	NA	TRBJ2-3
TGTGCCAGCAGCGAAGAGACAGTCGGAAACACCATATATTTT	CASSEETVGNTIYF	TRBV11-2	NA	NA	TRBJ1-3